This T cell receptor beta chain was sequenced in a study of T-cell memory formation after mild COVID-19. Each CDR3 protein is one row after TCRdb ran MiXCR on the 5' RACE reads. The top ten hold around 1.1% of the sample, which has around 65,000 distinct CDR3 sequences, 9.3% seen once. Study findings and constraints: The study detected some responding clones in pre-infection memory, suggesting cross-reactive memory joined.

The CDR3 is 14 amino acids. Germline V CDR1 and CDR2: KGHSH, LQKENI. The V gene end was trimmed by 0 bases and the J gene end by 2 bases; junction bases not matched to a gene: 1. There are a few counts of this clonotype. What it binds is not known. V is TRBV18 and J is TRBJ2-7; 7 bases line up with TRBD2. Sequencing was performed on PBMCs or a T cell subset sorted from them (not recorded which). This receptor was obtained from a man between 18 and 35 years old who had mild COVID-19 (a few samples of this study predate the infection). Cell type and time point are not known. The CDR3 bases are TGTGCCAGCTCACCACCGGGGGGGACCTACGAGCAGTACTTC. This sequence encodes CASSPPGGTYEQYF.